The TCR beta chain described here comes from a study of metastatic and nonmetastatic thyroid tumors. This clone was recorded at least ten times. Per the germline V gene, CDR1 is SGHAT and CDR2 is FQDESV (reference sequence). The CDR3 runs 14 residues. Trimming took 5 bases from V and 0 from J, leaving 10 bases between them. Nobody among the patients had been given any treatment before thyroid surgery. In the authors' methods: The study's classifier, a distant-metastasis tool for papillary thyroid cancer, was built using CDR3 differences across clinicopathological groups. TCRdb re-called the PCR reads through MiXCR. The authors' filters were not applied to this entry. Of about 40,000 clones listed, 16% are singletons.

The receptor was isolated from a female donor with papillary thyroid cancer or a benign thyroid nodule (not recorded which). Some clones in this sample may be carry-over from other donors' samples. Input material: blood. The J gene is TRBJ1-1, the V gene TRBV11-1; D is unclear. In DNA form, the CDR3 reads TGTGCCAGCAGCCCAAGTCTCATGAACACTGAAGCTTTCTTT. Its protein is CASSPSLMNTEAFF.